This TCR beta chain was recovered during a study of CD8 T cells in ankylosing spondylitis. Findings and limits, study-wide: Blood of patients with ankylosing spondylitis appeared to be characterized by a TCR beta motif of eight highly homologous variants. Within peripheral blood, clones linked to disease were CD8+ and relatively rare.

Trimming removed 7 bases from V and 0 bases from J, with 14 bases in between. Germline V lookup: CDR1 SNHLY, CDR2 FYNNEI. The CDR3 is 15 amino acids. Quantitative 5'-RACE with molecular barcodes produced the TCR beta libraries. TCRdb reprocessed the 5' RACE reads with MiXCR, giving one entry per CDR3 protein. The table shows 350,000 to 450,000 distinct CDR3 sequences, with 26% occurring only once. On this clonotype: Its antigen is unidentified.

This receptor was identified in a male donor with ankylosing spondylitis. Material for sequencing was blood, either unsorted or a sorted T cell fraction (not recorded which). The chain uses TRBV2 and TRBJ2-3; possibly TRBD2 for D (6 bases). The CDR3 coding sequence is TGTGCCAGCAAGCCACGAAGCGGGAGCACAGATACGCAGTATTTT. Protein: CASKPRSGSTDTQYF.